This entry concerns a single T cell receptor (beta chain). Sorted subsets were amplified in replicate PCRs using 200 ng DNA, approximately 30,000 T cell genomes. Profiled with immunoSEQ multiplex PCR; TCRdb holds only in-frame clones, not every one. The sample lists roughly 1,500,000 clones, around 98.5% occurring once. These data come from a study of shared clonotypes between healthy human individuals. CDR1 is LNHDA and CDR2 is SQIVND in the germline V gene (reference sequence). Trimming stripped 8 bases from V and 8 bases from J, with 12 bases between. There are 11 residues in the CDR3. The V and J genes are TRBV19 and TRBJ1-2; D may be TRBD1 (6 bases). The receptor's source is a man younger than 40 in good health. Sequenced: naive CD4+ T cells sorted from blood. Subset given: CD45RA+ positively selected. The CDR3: CASGTLGGYTF. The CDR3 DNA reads TGTGCCAGTGGGACATTGGGAGGCTACACCTTC.